Following are 21 T cell receptor beta chains from one sample sequenced in a study of T cell clonality in common variable immunodeficiency. Using immunoSEQ multiplex PCR, the repertoire was profiled, and TCRdb retains in-frame clones only, with some absent. The sample shows approximately 14,000 clones, none of them appearing just once. For these receptors, no antigen is known. Study conclusions and caveats: Fewer deletions and N-nucleotide insertions were reportedly seen in common variable immunodeficiency TCR beta sequences.

Sequenced material: peripheral blood mononuclear cells. The receptor source for this set is a human donor with common variable immunodeficiency.

This clone was seen a handful of times. The CDR3 end is not reached by the read, which stops 3 residues before it; the germline J gene fills it in. The rearrangement joins TRBV7-9 to TRBJ1-1; possible D gene TRBD1, 6 bases. CDR3 length equals 12 residues. Looked up from germline, CDR1 is SEHNR and CDR2 is FQNEAQ (reference sequence). CDR3 DNA, as far as it was read: TGTGCCAGCAAAACCAGGGGCTCGGAA. It yields the protein CASKTRGSE. The entire CDR3 reads CASKTRGSEAFF.

This clone was observed a handful of times. The DNA ends 3 residues before the CDR3 does, and the rest of the CDR3 is filled in from the germline J gene. The chain has TRBV18 and TRBJ2-5; D might be TRBD2 (6 bases). The length of the CDR3 is 14 residues. The V end lost 8 bases, the J end lost 2 bases, and 15 bases lay between the germline ends. The germline CDR1 and CDR2 sequences are KGHSH and LQKENI. CDR3 DNA (partial): TGTGCCAGCCAGGGACTGTCTTATCAAGAGACC. Protein sequence: CASQGLSYQET. The complete CDR3 protein is CASQGLSYQETQYF. The full variable domain, rest sourced from reference TRBV18 and TRBJ2-5, is NAGVMQNPRHLVRRRGQEARLRCSPMKGHSHVYWYRQLPEEGLKFMVYLQKENIIDESGMPKERFSAEFPKEGPSILRIQQVVRGDSAAYFCASQGLSYQETQYFGPGTRLLVL.

This clone has just a few counts. The read finishes 3 residues shy of the CDR3 end, and the germline J gene is used to complete it. This chain uses TRBV7-3 with TRBJ2-2; 8 bases agree with TRBD2. V dropped 5 bases and J dropped 7; count of bases not matched to a gene: 15. CDR1 is SGHTA, CDR2 FQGTGA, per germline. The CDR3 sequence is 17 residues long. Partial CDR3 DNA: TGTGCCAGCAGCACACCGCCCGGGACTAGTCAGGGCGGGGAG. Encoded protein: CASSTPPGTSQGGE. The complete CDR3 protein is CASSTPPGTSQGGELFF.

Comments on this clone: The read is 3 residues too short to cover the CDR3 end, so that end is filled in from the germline J gene. This chain joins TRBV6-2 or TRBV6-3 and TRBJ1-6, with 8 bases lining up with TRBD1. The V and J ends lost 6 bases and 9 bases, in that order; junction bases with no gene match: 7. The CDR3 extends over 14 amino acids. The germline V gene encodes CDR1 MNHEY and CDR2 SVGEGT. CDR3 residues: CASRKGQGGSPLHF. The part of the CDR3 DNA that was read is TGTGCCAGCAGAAAAGGACAGGGTGGTTCACCC.

The sample holds a few counts of this clone. The read comes to an end 3 residues before the CDR3 does, leaving the germline J gene to fill in the end. The V call is TRBV7-6, the J call TRBJ2-2, with D possibly being TRBD1 (5 bases). Germline assignment: CDR1 SGHVS and CDR2 FNYEAQ. This CDR3 has 13 amino acids. Trimming removed 3 bases at V and 6 bases at J, with 8 bases between. Incomplete CDR3 DNA: TGTGCCAGCAGCTTGGCAGGGTCCGGGGAG. Protein: CASSLAGSGE. The complete CDR3 protein is CASSLAGSGELFF.

In regard to this clone: The missing CDR3 end, 3 residues past where the read stops, is filled in from the germline J gene. The chain has TRBV19 and TRBJ2-2, with D maybe TRBD1 (6 bases). Between the trimmed V and J ends, which lost 5 bases and 2 bases, there was a span of 12 bases. Germline V gene data show CDR1 as LNHDA and CDR2 as SQIVND (reference sequence). The CDR3 totals 15 residues. The CDR3 here is CASSRTAGNTGELFF. The part of the CDR3 DNA that was read is TGTGCCAGTAGTCGGACAGCCGGAAACACCGGGGAG. The full variable domain, its missing parts supplied by reference TRBV19 and TRBJ2-2, is DGGITQSPKYLFRKEGQNVTLSCEQNLNHDAMYWYRQDPGQGLRLIYYSQIVNDFQKGDIAEGYSVSREKKESFPLTVTSAQKNPTAFYLCASSRTAGNTGELFFGEGSRLTVL.

This clone was found a few times. The read terminates 3 residues before the CDR3 end, so the remaining end is supplied by the germline J gene. This chain links TRBV19 with TRBJ1-1; D uncertain. Germline V gene data show CDR1 as LNHDA and CDR2 as SQIVND (reference sequence). CDR3 length: 12 residues. Trimming left V 6 bases short and J 6 bases short, with 11 bases between. The chain's CDR3 is CASSSPTAEAFF. The sequenced CDR3 bases are TGTGCCAGTAGCAGTCCCACAGCTGAA.

The table lists this clone with a few counts. Read sequence stops 3 residues before the CDR3 end, and the germline J gene provides the missing end. V is TRBV29-1 and J is TRBJ2-1, with 14 bases lining up with TRBD2. The CDR3 length is 15 residues. Per the germline V gene, CDR1 is SQVTM and CDR2 is ANQGSEA. Unmatched junction bases numbered 1, after V lost 3 bases and J lost 3 bases. CDR3 DNA, as far as it was read: TGCAGCGTTGAGGGACTAGCGGGAGACTACAATGAG. It encodes CSVEGLAGDYNE. The complete CDR3 reads CSVEGLAGDYNEQFF.

The table lists this clone with a few counts. CDR3 sequence: CASSPRQGLDNTIYF. CDR3 DNA (partial): TGTGCCAGCTCACCCAGACAGGGTCTGGACAACACC. This chain joins TRBV18 and TRBJ1-3; 7 bases match TRBD1. With the read ending 3 residues before the CDR3 end, the germline J gene is used to fill in that end. After removal of 3 bases from V and 7 bases from J, the junction contained 9 bases not matched to a gene. Germline V gene data show CDR1 as KGHSH and CDR2 as LQKENI. The CDR3 runs 15 residues.

This clone turned up a few times. In the same sample, other DNA sequences code for this CDR3. The CDR3: CASSVLNQPQHF. The CDR3 DNA, read in part, is TGTGCCAGCAGTGTCCTCAATCAGCCC. This chain joins TRBV2 and TRBJ1-5; D remains ambiguous. The read is 3 residues too short to cover the CDR3 end, so that end is filled in from the germline J gene. The germline CDR1 and CDR2 sequences are SNHLY and FYNNEI. This CDR3 spans 12 amino acids. The germline V and J ends were trimmed by 4 bases and 3 bases, with 4 bases remaining between them. The complete variable domain, with remaining parts taken from reference TRBV2 and TRBJ1-5, reads EPEVTQTPSHQVTQMGQEVILRCVPISNHLYFYWYRQILGQKVEFLVSFYNNEISEKSEIFDDQFSVERPDGSNFTLKIRSTKLEDSAMYFCASSVLNQPQHFGDGTRLSIL.

Details on this clone: The read finishes 3 residues shy of the CDR3 end, and the germline J gene is used to complete it. Distinct nucleotide sequences in the sample also encode this CDR3. The rearrangement links TRBV19 to TRBJ2-5; tentatively, D is TRBD1 (6 bases). CDR1 and CDR2 (germline): LNHDA, SQIVND (reference sequence). The CDR3 is made up of 13 amino acids. V was cut by 6 bases and J by 2 bases, with 10 bases left in between. The DNA read from the CDR3 is TGTGCCAGTAGGCGGACAGTTCAAGAGACC. As protein: CASRRTVQET. The whole CDR3 region reads CASRRTVQETQYF.

In this sample, this clone turned up a few times. The read ends 3 residues before the CDR3 terminus; that terminus is restored from the germline J gene. The chain has TRBV5-4 and TRBJ2-5, with D possibly TRBD1 on 6 matching bases. Trimming removed 4 bases from V and 2 bases from J, with 12 bases in between. The CDR3 is made up of 14 amino acids. Germline V CDR1 and CDR2: SGHNT, YYREEE (reference sequence). The CDR3: CASSTGPAQETQYF. The DNA read from the CDR3 is TGTGCCAGCAGCACAGGGCCAGCTCAAGAGACC.

This clone was detected many times. With the read ending 3 residues before the CDR3 end, the germline J gene is used to fill in that end. This chain joins TRBV19 and TRBJ1-2; the match to TRBD1 covers 7 bases. This CDR3 is 14 amino acids long. V was pared by 6 bases and J by 2 bases, with 6 bases of the junction left unmatched. Germline assignment: CDR1 LNHDA and CDR2 SQIVND (reference sequence). CDR3 bases read: TGTGCCAGTAGCTTCCACAGGGGCAACTATGGC. Protein sequence: CASSFHRGNYG. The complete CDR3 protein is CASSFHRGNYGYTF.

This clone was counted only a few times. The observed sequence ends 3 residues before the CDR3 terminus, with the missing tail filled in from the germline J gene. V and J are TRBV18 and TRBJ2-1, with 7 positions matching TRBD1. Unmatched junction bases numbered 7, after V lost 1 base and J lost 7 bases. Per germline, CDR1 KGHSH and CDR2 LQKENI. This CDR3 has 15 amino acids. The CDR3 reads CASSPRRQGGNEQFF. CDR3 DNA, as far as it was read: TGTGCCAGCTCACCACGGAGACAGGGCGGGAATGAG. Combining the CDR3 with reference TRBV18 and TRBJ2-1 gives the whole variable domain NAGVMQNPRHLVRRRGQEARLRCSPMKGHSHVYWYRQLPEEGLKFMVYLQKENIIDESGMPKERFSAEFPKEGPSILRIQQVVRGDSAAYFCASSPRRQGGNEQFFGPGTRLTVL.

Comments on this clone: The sequence runs out 3 residues before the end of the CDR3; the remainder is reconstructed from the germline J gene. The chain couples TRBV7-3 to TRBJ2-1; 10 positions agree with TRBD2. The CDR3 sequence is 15 residues long. V gave up 5 bases and J gave up 2 bases; unmatched junction bases: 3. Germline values: CDR1 SGHTA, CDR2 FQGTGA. This CDR3 is CASSPAGGTYNEQFF. The CDR3 DNA, read in part, is TGTGCCAGCAGCCCAGCGGGGGGGACCTACAATGAG.

In this sample, this clone turned up many times. The CDR3 extends 3 residues past the end of the read, so its final part is completed from the germline J gene. The genes are TRBV10-3 and TRBJ2-2, with 10 bases identical to TRBD1. CDR3 size: 15 residues. Germline V CDR1 and CDR2: ENHRY, SYGVKD. Germline trimming cut 7 bases from V and 5 bases from J; bases unmatched to any gene: 7. The CDR3 protein is CAINPGTGETGELFF. The covered CDR3 bases are TGTGCCATCAACCCCGGGACAGGGGAAACCGGGGAG.

This clone has more than one count but fewer than ten. The DNA ends 3 residues before the CDR3 does, and the rest of the CDR3 is filled in from the germline J gene. This chain uses TRBV5-5 with TRBJ2-7, with 11 bases matching TRBD1. The CDR3 length is 14 residues. With V trimmed by 0 bases and J by 6 bases, 2 bases remained unmatched. The germline V gene encodes CDR1 SGHKS and CDR2 YYEKEE (reference sequence). The CDR3 bases that were read are TGTGCCAGCAGCTTGGCCGGGACAGGGGGCGAG. This codes for CASSLAGTGGE. In full, the CDR3 reads CASSLAGTGGEQYF.

This clone has only a few counts. Read data end 3 residues before the CDR3 end; the end is taken from the germline J gene. The rearrangement uses TRBV30 and TRBJ2-7; 8 bases are a match to TRBD1. Germline V CDR1 and CDR2: GTSNPN, SVGIG (reference sequence). V trimming: 0 bases; J trimming: 2 bases; junction bases outside the gene matches: 3. This CDR3 is built from 14 residues. The CDR3 sequence is CAWSVGTGAYEQYF. CDR3 bases read: TGTGCCTGGAGTGTTGGGACAGGCGCCTACGAG.

Remarks on this clone: The read comes to an end 3 residues before the CDR3 does, leaving the germline J gene to fill in the end. The chain has TRBV19 and TRBJ1-5; D is possibly TRBD1 (5 bases). V lost 0 bases to trimming and J lost 7 bases, with 13 bases between them. Germline V gene sequence: CDR1 LNHDA, CDR2 SQIVND (reference sequence). This CDR3 has 15 amino acids. The CDR3 spells CASSIDRAGKQPQHF. CDR3 DNA (partial): TGTGCCAGTAGTATAGATCGGGCAGGGAAACAGCCC.

This clone has a handful of counts. The read is 3 residues too short to cover the CDR3 end, so that end is filled in from the germline J gene. The chain recombines TRBV20-1 with TRBJ2-7, with 7 bases matching TRBD2. The junction had 8 bases not matched to a gene; V was cut back by 0 bases and J by 0 bases. The CDR3 runs 16 residues. The germline CDR1 and CDR2 sequences are DFQATT and SNEGSKA (reference sequence). Incomplete CDR3 DNA: TGCAGTGCTAGAGATGTCCAGCGGGACCACTCCTACGAG. This sequence encodes CSARDVQRDHSYE. From start to end, the CDR3 is CSARDVQRDHSYEQYF.

Regarding this clone: From the germline J gene comes the end of the CDR3, since the read stops 3 residues before it. This chain links TRBV7-3 with TRBJ2-3; TRBD1 matches 7 bases. The V gene end was trimmed by 2 bases and the J gene end by 1 base; junction bases not matched to a gene: 0. This CDR3 spans 14 amino acids. Germline assignment: CDR1 SGHTA and CDR2 FQGTGA. CDR3 loop: CASSLQGGTDTQYF. The sequenced part of the CDR3 DNA is TGTGCCAGCAGCTTACAGGGGGGCACAGATACG.